Following are 21 T cell receptor beta chains from one sample sequenced in a study of control samples from healthy donors and cancer patients. Assay: immunoSEQ multiplex PCR; the TCRdb copy retains only in-frame clones and omits some. This sample has 78,000 or so clones; over 75% occur once, and the top ten carry more than 5.5%. Source material: blood. These TCRs come from a woman aged 45 to 65 in good health.

J is TRBJ2-7 and V is TRBV19, with D maybe TRBD2 (6 bases). The ends were cut back, 3 bases at V and 4 bases at J, with 13 bases in the middle. Germline assignment: CDR1 LNHDA and CDR2 SQIVND (reference sequence). The CDR3 totals 14 residues. The CDR3 DNA reads as TGTGCCAGTAGTATTAAAGGAGGGAATTACGAGCAGTACTTC. Its protein is CASSIKGGNYEQYF.

This clone appeared a few times. The gene calls are TRBV19 and TRBJ1-1; D is ambiguous. Germline assignment: CDR1 LNHDA and CDR2 SQIVND (reference sequence). The CDR3 is 15 residues long. Between the trimmed V and J ends, which lost 5 bases and 5 bases, there was a span of 18 bases. CDR3 in amino acids: CASSDTRALGTEAFF. CDR3 nucleotides: TGTGCCAGTAGTGACACTCGGGCCCTAGGGACTGAAGCTTTCTTT.

V gene TRBV24-1 combines with J gene TRBJ2-2; D is ambiguous. The germline V and J ends were trimmed by 5 bases and 7 bases, with 4 bases remaining between them. CDR1 KGHDR and CDR2 SFDVKD come from the germline V gene. This CDR3 has 11 residues. Here the CDR3 reads CATSAFGELFF. CDR3 bases: TGTGCCACCAGTGCCTTCGGGGAGCTGTTTTTT.

V is TRBV6-5 and J is TRBJ2-3, with 7 positions matching TRBD2. J was trimmed by 4 bases and V by 5 bases; bases with no gene match: 9. The CDR3 covers 15 residues. Germline V gene data show CDR1 as MNHEY and CDR2 as SVGAGI. The CDR3 DNA is TGTGCCAGCAGTAGGGACTATTCTTCTGCAGATACGCAGTATTTT. Its protein is CASSRDYSSADTQYF.

The chain uses TRBV5-6 and TRBJ1-2; D remains ambiguous. The CDR3 is 14 amino acids. Germline V CDR1 and CDR2: SGHDT, YYEEEE. V was clipped by 0 bases and J by 4 bases, with 10 bases between them. The CDR3 region has the DNA TGTGCCAGCAGCTTGGTTGAAGGAATCTATGGCTACACCTTC. Translating gives CASSLVEGIYGYTF.

The chain carries TRBV19 and TRBJ2-2; tentatively, D is TRBD2 (5 bases). The CDR3 is 13 residues long. CDR1 is LNHDA, CDR2 SQIVND, per germline (reference sequence). The ends were cut back, 6 bases at V and 5 bases at J, with 10 bases in the middle. The CDR3 DNA reads as TGTGCCAGTAGCCCGGACTTGACCGGGGAGCTGTTTTTT. This sequence encodes CASSPDLTGELFF.

The chain couples TRBV6-5 to TRBJ2-7; D is possibly TRBD2 (6 bases). Germline V CDR1 and CDR2: MNHEY, SVGAGI. V was pared by 6 bases and J by 2 bases, with 14 bases between. This CDR3 is 14 amino acids long. CDR3 bases: TGTGCCAGCAGCTCGGGACTTTCAACCTACGAGCAGTACTTC. The encoded protein is CASSSGLSTYEQYF.

This chain connects TRBV7-8 to TRBJ1-3; 8 nucleotides match TRBD1. This CDR3 spans 15 amino acids. V lost 1 base to trimming and J lost 4 bases; unmatched junction nucleotides: 3. Germline V gene lookup returns CDR1 SGHVS and CDR2 FQNEAQ. The CDR3 sequence: CASSLEGTGGNTIYF. CDR3 coding DNA: TGTGCCAGCAGCTTAGAGGGGACAGGAGGAAACACCATATATTTT.

The rearrangement uses TRBV19 and TRBJ1-2, with TRBD1 matching over 7 bases. Germline-derived CDR1 and CDR2 are LNHDA and SQIVND (reference sequence). V was clipped by 6 bases and J by 4 bases; unmatched bases: 11. The CDR3 totals 15 residues. The CDR3 DNA reads as TGTGCCAGTAGCACTACACAGGGGAGAGGCTATGGCTACACCTTC. It is translated as CASSTTQGRGYGYTF.

This clone was found a few times. The chain combines TRBV5-1 with TRBJ1-5, with a possible D match to TRBD1 (5 bases). The CDR3 is 14 residues long. V lost 4 bases to trimming and J lost 7 bases, with 15 bases between them. Germline values: CDR1 SGHRS, CDR2 YFSETQ. CDR3 loop: CASSPAPGDQPQHF. CDR3 sequence (DNA): TGCGCCAGCAGCCCGGCACCTGGGGACCAGCCCCAGCATTTT.

The chain is built from TRBV15 and TRBJ1-2, with D maybe TRBD1 (5 bases). Germline V CDR1 and CDR2: LNHNV, YYDKDF (reference sequence). Trimming took off 3 bases at V and 3 bases at J, with 17 bases between the two ends. The CDR3 has 16 residues. Written as DNA, the CDR3 is TGTGCCACCAGCAGCGACCTATACGGGACGGACTATGGCTACACCTTC. Its protein is CATSSDLYGTDYGYTF.

The chain combines TRBV6-5 with TRBJ2-3; 7 nucleotides line up with TRBD1. J gave up 2 bases and V 4 bases, and 6 bases lay outside the gene matches. Germline assignment: CDR1 MNHEY and CDR2 SVGAGI. The CDR3 is 15 residues long. The chain's CDR3 is CASSLGGPLTDTQYF. CDR3 DNA: TGTGCCAGCAGTTTAGGGGGCCCCCTCACAGATACGCAGTATTTT.

This chain joins TRBV6-5 and TRBJ2-3, with TRBD1 matching 8 bases. The CDR3 runs to 14 residues. V was clipped by 8 bases and J by 0 bases; unmatched bases: 4. Per germline, CDR1 MNHEY and CDR2 SVGAGI. CDR3: CASPDRDSTDTQYF. DNA of the CDR3: TGTGCCAGCCCGGACAGGGATAGCACAGATACGCAGTATTTT.

In the case of this clone: Other DNA sequences in the same sample also yield this CDR3. The chain joins TRBV4-1 to TRBJ2-1; no firm D call. CDR3 length equals 13 residues. The V gene's germline CDR1 is MGHRA and CDR2 YSYEKL. Trimming took off 0 bases at V and 3 bases at J, with 3 bases between the two ends. CDR3 region: CASSQDFYNEQFF. For the CDR3, the DNA is TGCGCCAGCAGCCAAGACTTCTACAATGAGCAGTTCTTC.

About this clone itself: A junction boundary mismatches the germline segment, possibly from a read error. The V call is TRBV23-1, the J call TRBJ1-6; no reliable D call. TRBV23-1 is marked as an open reading frame, function uncertain. This CDR3 region has 16 residues. Here the CDR3 DNA reads TGCGCCAGCAGTCAATCTAAGGTCCAAGATAACTCACCCCTCCACTTT. Translating gives CASSQSKVQDNSPLHF.

The chain joins TRBV14 to TRBJ2-3; 9 nucleotides match TRBD2. J was trimmed by 3 bases and V by 0 bases; bases with no gene match: 7. Germline values: CDR1 SGHDN, CDR2 FVKESK. This CDR3 has 17 amino acids. For the CDR3, the DNA is TGTGCCAGCAGCCAAGATCTGGCGGGGGGGCCGACAGATACGCAGTATTTT. Protein sequence: CASSQDLAGGPTDTQYF.

This sequence joins TRBV19 and TRBJ1-6, with a possible D match to TRBD1 (5 bases). Trimming removed 11 bases from V and 8 bases from J, with 22 bases in between. In germline, CDR1 is LNHDA, CDR2 SQIVND (reference sequence). CDR3 size: 15 residues. The CDR3 coding sequence is TGTGCCTCCCGGGGGGAACCCCCTAGAGATTCACCCCTCCACTTT. This encodes CASRGEPPRDSPLHF.

The chain is built from TRBV19 and TRBJ2-3, with 9 bases fitting TRBD1. CDR1 is LNHDA and CDR2 is SQIVND in the germline V gene (reference sequence). V lost 5 bases to trimming and J lost 4 bases; unmatched junction nucleotides: 10. This CDR3 comprises 16 residues. The CDR3 region is CASSFPGTGYADTQYF. CDR3 coding DNA: TGTGCCAGTAGTTTCCCCGGGACAGGGTACGCAGATACGCAGTATTTT. The full variable domain, completed using reference TRBV19 and TRBJ2-3, is DGGITQSPKYLFRKEGQNVTLSCEQNLNHDAMYWYRQDPGQGLRLIYYSQIVNDFQKGDIAEGYSVSREKKESFPLTVTSAQKNPTAFYLCASSFPGTGYADTQYFGPGTRLTVL.

The chain uses TRBV5-1 and TRBJ2-2, with 8 bases fitting TRBD2. The CDR3 is 17 residues long. Germline V gives CDR1 SGHRS, CDR2 YFSETQ. Germline trimming cut 1 base from V and 2 bases from J; bases unmatched to any gene: 7. Here the CDR3 reads CASSLLAGTLNTGELFF. In DNA form, the CDR3 reads TGCGCCAGCAGCTTGCTAGCGGGTACCCTCAACACCGGGGAGCTGTTTTTT.

This clone was picked up one time. This chain links TRBV2 with TRBJ2-2; D might be TRBD1 (6 bases). Germline V gene data show CDR1 as SNHLY and CDR2 as FYNNEI. The CDR3 totals 15 residues. V was cut by 8 bases and J by 0 bases, with 13 bases left in between. The CDR3 region is CASAWTATNTGELFF. In nucleotides, the CDR3 is TGTGCCAGCGCTTGGACAGCAACGAACACCGGGGAGCTGTTTTTT.

This sequence joins TRBV6-5 and TRBJ2-1; TRBD1 matches at 9 bases. Germline CDR1 is MNHEY and CDR2 is SVGAGI. V gave up 4 bases and J gave up 8 bases; unmatched junction bases: 3. The CDR3 contains 13 residues. The CDR3 DNA reads as TGTGCCAGCAGTTCACAGGGGGCCTATGAGCAGTTCTTC. Translation: CASSSQGAYEQFF.